Given below is one T cell receptor beta chain in context. Germline assignment: CDR1 SGHTA and CDR2 FQGNSA. CDR3 size: 11 residues. Trimming removed 0 bases from V and 9 bases from J, with 6 bases in between. The sample comes from a study of blood T cell repertoires in COVID-19. The assay was immunoSEQ multiplex PCR, and TCRdb's table has in-frame clones only and misses some. The table lists under 200,000 clones, about nine tenths of them singletons. This TCR came from an older woman with COVID-19, enrolled during active disease. The sample consisted of peripheral blood. The rearrangement uses TRBV7-2 and TRBJ2-7, with D possibly TRBD1 on 6 matching bases. In DNA, the CDR3 is TGTGCCAGCAGCTTAGCAGGGGGGCAGTACTTC. As protein: CASSLAGGQYF.